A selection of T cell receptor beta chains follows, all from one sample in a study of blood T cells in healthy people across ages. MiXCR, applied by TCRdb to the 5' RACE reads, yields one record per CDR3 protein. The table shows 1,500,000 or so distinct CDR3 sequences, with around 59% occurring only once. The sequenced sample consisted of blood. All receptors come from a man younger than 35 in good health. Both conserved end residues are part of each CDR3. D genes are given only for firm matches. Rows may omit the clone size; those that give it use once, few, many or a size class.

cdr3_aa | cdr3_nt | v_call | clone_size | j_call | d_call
CASSSPRAWAFF | TGTGCCAGCAGCTCGCCCAGGGCGTGGGCTTTCTTT | TRBV7-9 | few | TRBJ1-1 | -
CSASDRDRVYEQFF | TGCAGTGCTAGCGACCGGGACAGGGTGTACGAGCAGTTCTTC | TRBV20-1 | - | TRBJ2-1 | TRBD1
CASSVGGLATTEQFF | TGTGCCAGCAGCGTGGGGGGACTAGCTACAACTGAGCAGTTCTTC | TRBV6-4 | many | TRBJ2-1 | TRBD2
CASSPGTVGQPQHF | TGTGCCAGCAGCCCAGGGACGGTTGGACAGCCCCAGCATTTT | TRBV3-1 | - | TRBJ1-5 | -
CASSASGGINYGYTF | TGTGCCAGCAGCGCGTCGGGGGGGATTAACTATGGCTACACCTTC | TRBV9 | - | TRBJ1-2 | -
CASSPRLAGESDTQYF | TGTGCCAGCAGCCCCAGACTAGCGGGGGAGTCAGATACGCAGTATTTT | TRBV7-9 | - | TRBJ2-3 | TRBD2
CSASSLAGANTGELFF | TGCAGTGCTAGTAGCCTAGCGGGGGCGAACACCGGGGAGCTGTTTTTT | TRBV20-1 | - | TRBJ2-2 | TRBD2
CASSPPPSGGRGETQYF | TGTGCCAGCAGCCCCCCTCCTAGCGGGGGACGTGGAGAGACCCAGTACTTC | TRBV7-9 | - | TRBJ2-5 | TRBD2
CSAPNPRTGTDTQYF | TGCAGTGCGCCCAACCCCCGGACAGGTACAGATACGCAGTATTTT | TRBV20-1 | - | TRBJ2-3 | TRBD1
CASSYSLGTDTQYF | TGTGCCAGCAGTTACTCGCTGGGCACAGATACGCAGTATTTT | TRBV6-5 | - | TRBJ2-3 | -
CASSYLSGFNEQFF | TGTGCCAGCAGCTACTTAAGCGGATTCAATGAGCAGTTCTTC | TRBV14 | - | TRBJ2-1 | -
CASSPFAGFYEQYF | TGTGCCAGCAGCCCCTTTGCGGGTTTCTACGAGCAGTACTTC | TRBV11-2 | - | TRBJ2-7 | -
CASSPPGGTQYF | TGCGCCAGCAGCCCACCCGGGGGTACGCAGTATTTT | TRBV4-1 | many | TRBJ2-3 | -
CASSLPLAPYNEQFF | TGTGCCAGCAGCTTACCGTTAGCGCCCTACAATGAGCAGTTCTTC | TRBV7-9 | - | TRBJ2-1 | -
CASSGTGNGPYEQYF | TGCGCCAGCAGCGGGACAGGGAACGGGCCCTACGAGCAGTACTTC | TRBV5-1 | - | TRBJ2-7 | TRBD1
CSVHTAPQETQYF | TGCAGCGTTCATACGGCCCCTCAAGAGACCCAGTACTTC | TRBV29-1 | - | TRBJ2-5 | -
CASSQEGGTGSYEQYF | TGCGCCAGCAGCCAAGAGGGCGGGACAGGTTCCTACGAGCAGTACTTC | TRBV4-1 | - | TRBJ2-7 | TRBD1
CASSDTEGGLITSTDTQYF | TGTGCCAGCAGTGATACCGAAGGGGGCCTCATTACTAGCACAGATACGCAGTATTTT | TRBV6-1 | - | TRBJ2-3 | TRBD1
CASSEAYYSYNEQFF | TGTGCCAGCAGTGAAGCGTACTATTCCTACAATGAGCAGTTCTTC | TRBV6-1 | few | TRBJ2-1 | -
CTSSTDSYYGYTF | TGTACCAGCAGTACGGACAGTTACTATGGCTACACCTTC | TRBV6-2/TRBV6-3 | once | TRBJ1-2 | -
CASSWTTSGGETGELFF | TGTGCCAGCAGCTGGACGACTAGCGGGGGGGAGACCGGGGAGCTGTTTTTT | TRBV13 | - | TRBJ2-2 | TRBD2
CASSYSRSGNGFSRGYTF | TGTGCCAGCAGTTACTCGCGTTCTGGGAATGGCTTTTCGCGTGGCTACACCTTC | TRBV6-2/TRBV6-3 | - | TRBJ1-2 | -
CASSLVTAGGNNEQFF | TGTGCCAGCAGCTTAGTGACGGCGGGGGGTAACAATGAGCAGTTCTTC | TRBV7-9 | once | TRBJ2-1 | TRBD2
CSARGRGPYEQYF | TGCAGTGCTAGAGGGCGGGGTCCCTACGAGCAGTACTTC | TRBV20-1 | - | TRBJ2-7 | -
CASRPTSGGAGSLDTQYF | TGCGCCAGCAGGCCTACGTCGGGTGGGGCTGGTAGTCTAGATACGCAGTATTTT | TRBV5-1 | - | TRBJ2-3 | -
CAISANRGEQFF | TGTGCCATCAGCGCAAATAGGGGTGAGCAGTTCTTC | TRBV10-3 | - | TRBJ2-1 | -
CASSILPGQGRTGYGYTF | TGTGCCAGTAGTATATTGCCGGGACAGGGGCGCACTGGGTATGGCTACACCTTC | TRBV19 | - | TRBJ1-2 | TRBD1
CASSPPGGARNTEAFF | TGTGCCAGCAGCCCGCCGGGAGGGGCGCGAAACACTGAAGCTTTCTTT | TRBV11-2 | - | TRBJ1-1 | -
CASSQSDAAYEQYF | TGCGCCAGCAGCCAAAGCGACGCAGCCTACGAGCAGTACTTC | TRBV4-3 | - | TRBJ2-7 | -
CSAIENEQFF | TGCAGTGCTATTGAAAATGAGCAGTTCTTC | TRBV20-1 | - | TRBJ2-1 | -
CASSLVGGVRDTQYF | TGTGCCAGCAGCTTAGTCGGGGGGGTCCGAGATACGCAGTATTTT | TRBV7-6 | - | TRBJ2-3 | TRBD2
CASSFPLRLAKNIQYF | TGTGCCAGCAGTTTCCCCCTTCGGCTGGCCAAGAACATTCAGTACTTC | TRBV28 | - | TRBJ2-4 | -
CASSLSRYEQYF | TGTGCCAGCAGCTTAAGCCGGTACGAGCAGTACTTC | TRBV7-2 | many | TRBJ2-7 | -
CSVERDRAYGYTF | TGCAGCGTTGAAAGGGACAGGGCCTATGGCTACACCTTC | TRBV29-1 | few | TRBJ1-2 | TRBD1
CASSYTGVSEQYF | TGTGCCAGCAGTTACACGGGAGTGAGCGAGCAGTACTTC | TRBV6-5 | - | TRBJ2-7 | -
CASSLVRLPNRAEAFF | TGTGCCAGCAGCTTAGTTAGGCTCCCCAACCGGGCGGAAGCTTTCTTT | TRBV7-8 | few | TRBJ1-1 | -
CASSLSRFGSESYF | TGTGCCAGCAGTTTATCACGGTTCGGTTCCGAGTCGTACTTC | TRBV12-3/TRBV12-4 | few | TRBJ2-7 | -
CASSDLTGTYGYTF | TGTGCCAGCAGTGATCTAACAGGGACCTATGGCTACACCTTC | TRBV6-1 | once | TRBJ1-2 | -
CASSFPLKRLETQYF | TGTGCCAGCAGCTTCCCACTCAAGCGGTTGGAGACCCAGTACTTC | TRBV7-9 | few | TRBJ2-5 | -
CSAARSGRATYEQYF | TGCAGCGCCGCCCGTAGCGGGAGGGCCACCTACGAGCAGTACTTC | TRBV29-1 | - | TRBJ2-7 | TRBD2
CASSQGPGQGYEQYF | TGTGCCAGCAGCCAAGGCCCGGGACAGGGTTACGAGCAGTACTTC | TRBV4-2 | - | TRBJ2-7 | TRBD1
CSARDLQDGLYEQYF | TGCAGTGCTAGAGATCTACAGGACGGCCTCTACGAGCAGTACTTC | TRBV20-1 | - | TRBJ2-7 | -
CASSQSLGSHFEYF | TGCGCCAGCAGCCAATCCCTAGGGTCACATTTCGAGTACTTC | TRBV4-1 | - | TRBJ2-7 | -
CASSYPNRGDIEAFF | TGTGCCAGCAGTTATCCGAACAGGGGTGATATTGAAGCTTTCTTT | TRBV6-2/TRBV6-3 | - | TRBJ1-1 | TRBD1
CASRVRTANSPLHF | TGTGCCAGCAGGGTACGGACAGCTAATTCACCCCTCCACTTT | TRBV28 | - | TRBJ1-6 | -
CSRETGTGSAEQYF | TGCAGTCGAGAAACCGGGACAGGGTCCGCCGAGCAGTACTTC | TRBV20-1 | - | TRBJ2-7 | TRBD1
CASRQEAGATYEQYF | TGTGCCAGCAGGCAGGAAGCGGGGGCGACCTACGAGCAGTACTTC | TRBV4-2 | - | TRBJ2-7 | TRBD2
CASTRTGGDYGYTF | TGTGCCAGCACTCGGACAGGGGGCGACTATGGCTACACCTTC | TRBV12-3/TRBV12-4 | - | TRBJ1-2 | TRBD1
CASTPGWDLSYEQYF | TGTGCCAGCACCCCTGGGTGGGACCTCTCCTACGAGCAGTACTTC | TRBV7-2 | - | TRBJ2-7 | -
CSAVHTLQKMVETQYF | TGCAGTGCTGTACATACATTACAGAAGATGGTGGAGACCCAGTACTTC | TRBV20-1 | - | TRBJ2-5 | -
CATSKEGTVGEQYF | TGTGCCACCAGCAAAGAAGGGACAGTCGGCGAGCAGTACTTC | TRBV15 | - | TRBJ2-7 | TRBD1
CASSLYAWGYGYTF | TGTGCCAGCAGCTTGTACGCGTGGGGTTATGGCTACACCTTC | TRBV7-9 | - | TRBJ1-2 | -
CASRAFGGPNTEAFF | TGTGCCAGCAGAGCTTTCGGAGGCCCGAACACTGAAGCTTTCTTT | TRBV27 | - | TRBJ1-1 | -
CASSRGTGENTEAFF | TGTGCCAGCAGTAGGGGGACAGGGGAGAACACTGAAGCTTTCTTT | TRBV6-5 | - | TRBJ1-1 | TRBD1
CASSDGGTESNTQYF | TGTGCCAGCAGTGACGGGGGGACGGAATCTAATACGCAGTATTTT | TRBV2 | once | TRBJ2-3 | TRBD2
CSARRVGGGYTF | TGCAGTGCCCGCAGGGTCGGCGGTGGCTACACCTTC | TRBV20-1 | - | TRBJ1-2 | -
CASSFTGGGTGANVLTF | TGTGCCAGCAGTTTCACAGGGGGTGGGACTGGGGCCAACGTCCTGACTTTC | TRBV12-3/TRBV12-4 | - | TRBJ2-6 | TRBD1
CASSPKGRPETQYF | TGTGCCAGCAGCCCCAAGGGGAGGCCCGAGACCCAGTACTTC | TRBV9 | - | TRBJ2-5 | -
CSVDTGVRPYTF | TGCAGCGTCGATACAGGGGTGCGGCCCTACACCTTC | TRBV29-1 | few | TRBJ1-2 | TRBD1